Below, 12 T cell receptor beta chains from the same sample are listed, as sequenced in a study of circulating tumor DNA in untreated peripheral T-cell lymphoma. Assay used: immunoSEQ multiplex PCR; TCRdb lists only in-frame clones, some missing. The sample shows around 2,500 clones, about three quarters of them seen only once. The specimen sequenced was tumor tissue. The origin of the receptors is a human donor with peripheral T-cell lymphoma.

This clone has more than one count but fewer than ten. The chain couples TRBV6-8 to TRBJ2-6, with D hard to call. Germline-derived CDR1 and CDR2 are MNHGY and SAAAGT. This CDR3 spans 14 amino acids. V was cut by 6 bases and J by 0 bases, with 6 bases left in between. CDR3 sequence reads: CASRRSSGANVLTF. The DNA for the CDR3 is TGTGCCAGCAGGAGGAGCTCTGGGGCCAACGTCCTGACTTTC.

The rearrangement links TRBV10-3 to TRBJ2-7; D is perhaps TRBD1 (5 bases). The V end was cut by 2 bases, the J end by 3 bases, with 11 bases between. The CDR3 contains 14 residues. Looked up from germline, CDR1 is ENHRY and CDR2 is SYGVKD. The DNA of the CDR3 is TGTGCCATCAGTGAGCAGGGCCCCCACTACGAGCAGTACTTC. Its protein is CAISEQGPHYEQYF.

The rearrangement joins TRBV7-5 to TRBJ1-1. TRBV7-5 is termed a pseudogene. CDR3 length: 16 amino acids. The CDR3 sequence is CASSGGSTPENTEAFF. The DNA for the CDR3 is TGTGCCAGTAGTGGAGGGTCTACCCCTGAGAACACTGAAGCTTTCTTT.

The chain joins TRBV19 to TRBJ2-2; TRBD1 matches 11 bases. V trimming: 4 bases; J trimming: 5 bases; junction bases outside the gene matches: 3. Germline V gene lookup returns CDR1 LNHDA and CDR2 SQIVND (reference sequence). The CDR3 is 15 amino acids. The CDR3 nucleotides read TGTGCCAGTAGTACCGGGACAGGGGGTACCGGGGAGCTGTTTTTT. This sequence encodes CASSTGTGGTGELFF.

V is TRBV12-5 and J is TRBJ1-2; 8 bases fit TRBD1. V was pared by 9 bases and J by 0 bases, with 9 bases of the junction left unmatched. Germline V lookup: CDR1 LGHNT, CDR2 FRNRAP. The CDR3 is made up of 15 amino acids. CDR3 DNA: TGTGCTAGCGGCCCCGGGACAGGCCCTAACTATGGCTACACCTTC. Its translation is CASGPGTGPNYGYTF.

The chain links TRBV4-1 to TRBJ2-1; D is possibly TRBD2 (6 bases). The CDR3 totals 17 residues. The V gene lost 3 bases and the J gene lost 3 bases, with 18 bases spanning the gap. Germline V gene data show CDR1 as MGHRA and CDR2 as YSYEKL. The CDR3 region is CASSHFWGESFYNEQFF. CDR3 DNA sequence: TGCGCCAGCAGCCACTTTTGGGGGGAGAGCTTCTACAATGAGCAGTTCTTC.

This chain uses TRBV6-8 with TRBJ1-1, with D hard to call. This CDR3 spans 16 amino acids. The V gene lost 2 bases and the J gene lost 1 base, with 14 bases spanning the gap. The germline V gene encodes CDR1 MNHGY and CDR2 SAAAGT. The DNA for the CDR3 is TGTGCCAGCAGTTACATTCGATTCAATACGAACACTGAAGCTTTCTTT. It is translated as CASSYIRFNTNTEAFF.

V is TRBV19 and J is TRBJ2-3; TRBD2 agrees at 8 bases. This CDR3 spans 15 amino acids. Germline CDR1 and CDR2: LNHDA and SQIVND (reference sequence). V shed 3 bases and J 6 bases; nucleotides not matched to a gene: 8. The CDR3 is CASSMWEAGADTQYF. CDR3 DNA sequence: TGTGCCAGTAGTATGTGGGAAGCGGGGGCGGATACGCAGTATTTT.

This clone appeared a single time. The chain carries TRBV11-3 and TRBJ2-5; D gene unclear. This CDR3 is built from 14 residues. Germline V CDR1 and CDR2: SGHNT, YENEEA. The V end was cut by 6 bases, the J end by 1 base, with 12 bases between. CDR3 DNA sequence: TGTGCCAGCAGTTCCCCGACGGCCCAAGAGACCCAGTACTTC. Translated: CASSSPTAQETQYF.

This clone was counted a few times. The chain recombines TRBV27 with TRBJ2-1, with 10 bases matching TRBD2. This CDR3 is built from 15 residues. The germline CDR1 and CDR2 sequences are MNHEY and SMNVEV (reference sequence). V lost 5 bases to trimming and J lost 2 bases; unmatched junction nucleotides: 3. CDR3: CASSQTSGAYNEQFF. The DNA of the CDR3 is TGTGCCAGCAGTCAAACTAGCGGGGCCTACAATGAGCAGTTCTTC.

The chain carries TRBV23-1 and TRBJ1-1, with D unclear. TRBV23-1 is assigned to the ORF class and has an uncertain function. V shed 6 bases and J shed 5 bases, with 13 bases lying between them. CDR3 length: 13 residues. The CDR3 DNA follows: TGCGCCAGCAGCTTCAGAGCGAGAACTGAAGCTTTCTTT. This gives the protein CASSFRARTEAFF.

This clone was seen a few times. The rearrangement links TRBV2 to TRBJ2-7, with D unresolved. V was clipped by 1 base and J by 0 bases, with 7 bases between them. The CDR3 covers 14 residues. Germline values: CDR1 SNHLY, CDR2 FYNNEI. CDR3 bases: TGTGCCAGCAGTGAAGGATGGAGCTCCTACGAGCAGTACTTC. This encodes CASSEGWSSYEQYF.